The 16 T cell receptor beta chains below all came from one sample that was sequenced in a study of shared clonotypes between healthy human individuals. Generated by immunoSEQ multiplex PCR, the TCRdb table keeps only in-frame clones and is missing some. The sample has about 590,000 clones; 95% are singletons. Naive CD8 cells lacked CD45RO, underwent positive selection for CCR7 and left out terminally differentiated effector memory CD45RA+ cells. The sequenced sample consisted of naive CD8+ T cells sorted from blood. The source of these receptors is a young woman in good health.

This rearrangement joins TRBV7-2 to TRBJ1-5; D is possibly TRBD1 (6 bases). This CDR3 has 14 amino acids. Germline V gives CDR1 SGHTA, CDR2 FQGNSA. Trimming cost V 5 bases and J 8 bases, with 16 bases left between them. The CDR3 DNA reads as TGTGCCAGCAGCCCAAAAGGGGGAGTGAAGCCCCAGCATTTT. Its translation is CASSPKGGVKPQHF.

This clone has only one observation. The chain has TRBV5-5 and TRBJ1-5; the match to TRBD1 covers 8 bases. With V trimmed by 3 bases and J by 4 bases, 0 bases remained unmatched. The germline CDR1 and CDR2 sequences are SGHKS and YYEKEE (reference sequence). The CDR3 spans 13 residues. CDR3 DNA sequence: TGTGCCAGCAGCTGGACAGGGAATCAGCCCCAGCATTTT. Translating gives CASSWTGNQPQHF.

The gene calls are TRBV28 and TRBJ1-1, with D maybe TRBD1 (5 bases). In germline, CDR1 is MDHEN, CDR2 SYDVKM. With 3 bases removed from V and 3 bases from J, the gap between germline ends came to 14 bases. The CDR3 covers 15 residues. CDR3 loop: CASSFWGGGYTEAFF. The CDR3 DNA reads as TGTGCCAGCAGTTTTTGGGGGGGAGGGTACACTGAAGCTTTCTTT. The variable domain in full, completed from reference TRBV28 and TRBJ1-1, reads DVKVTQSSRYLVKRTGEKVFLECVQDMDHENMFWYRQDPGLGLRLIYFSYDVKMKEKGDIPEGYSVSREKKERFSLILESASTNQTSMYLCASSFWGGGYTEAFFGQGTRLTVV.

This chain connects TRBV30 to TRBJ2-3; D remains ambiguous. This CDR3 region has 12 residues. In germline, CDR1 is GTSNPN, CDR2 SVGIG (reference sequence). Trimming removed 0 bases at V and 6 bases at J, with 7 bases between. CDR3 sequence: CAWSVHWDTQYF. CDR3 in DNA: TGTGCCTGGAGTGTACACTGGGATACGCAGTATTTT.

Comment on this clone: The sample holds other DNA sequences that translate to the same CDR3. V is TRBV27 and J is TRBJ1-4; D ambiguous. Germline CDR1 and CDR2: MNHEY and SMNVEV (reference sequence). The CDR3 consists of 13 residues. The V gene lost 1 base and the J gene lost 8 bases, with 8 bases spanning the gap. CDR3 in DNA: TGTGCCAGCAGTTTATTAGGCGGCGAAAAACTGTTTTTT. Protein: CASSLLGGEKLFF.

The chain employs TRBV13 and TRBJ2-1; weak D call: TRBD1 (6 bases). The V end lost 5 bases, the J end lost 8 bases, and 16 bases lay between the germline ends. Germline assignment: CDR1 PRHDT and CDR2 FYEKMQ (reference sequence). The CDR3 sequence is 14 residues long. The CDR3 nucleotides read TGTGCCAGCAGCGAACAGGGTCGGGACGATGAGCAGTTCTTC. Its protein is CASSEQGRDDEQFF.

The chain joins TRBV7-9 to TRBJ1-1; D remains ambiguous. Per germline, CDR1 SEHNR and CDR2 FQNEAQ (reference sequence). Trimming pared 3 bases from V and 1 base from J, leaving 9 bases between. The CDR3 covers 14 residues. The CDR3 DNA follows: TGTGCCAGCAGCTTGCAGAACCCGAACACTGAAGCTTTCTTT. Translated: CASSLQNPNTEAFF.

V usage is TRBV6-5 and J usage is TRBJ2-1, with D possibly called TRBD1 or TRBD2 (5 bases each). Germline V gene sequence: CDR1 MNHEY, CDR2 SVGAGI. CDR3 length: 14 residues. V lost 2 bases, J lost 6 bases, and 11 bases lay in between. CDR3: CASSYGGGANEQFF. CDR3 bases: TGTGCCAGCAGTTACGGGGGTGGCGCCAATGAGCAGTTCTTC.

The rearrangement joins TRBV28 to TRBJ2-1; no firm D call. The CDR3 runs to 14 residues. Germline V gene data show CDR1 as MDHEN and CDR2 as SYDVKM. Trimming took 7 bases from V and 3 from J, leaving 13 bases between them. The CDR3 DNA reads TGTGCCAGCACTGGACCAAAGGACTACAATGAGCAGTTCTTC. The encoded protein is CASTGPKDYNEQFF. The variable domain in full, completed from reference TRBV28 and TRBJ2-1, reads DVKVTQSSRYLVKRTGEKVFLECVQDMDHENMFWYRQDPGLGLRLIYFSYDVKMKEKGDIPEGYSVSREKKERFSLILESASTNQTSMYLCASTGPKDYNEQFFGPGTRLTVL.

J is TRBJ1-2 and V is TRBV1. TRBV1 corresponds to a pseudogene. CDR3 length: 13 residues. The CDR3 DNA reads as TGCACCAGCAGCCAAGAAAGAGTCCGTGGCTACACCTTC. It yields the protein CTSSQERVRGYTF.

The gene calls are TRBV2 and TRBJ1-5; the match to TRBD1 covers 7 bases. Germline lookup yields CDR1 SNHLY and CDR2 FYNNEI. V was clipped by 7 bases and J by 6 bases; unmatched bases: 6. This CDR3 region has 13 residues. This CDR3 is CASTDRVVQPQHF. CDR3 sequence (DNA): TGTGCCAGCACAGACAGGGTTGTTCAGCCCCAGCATTTT.

The V gene is TRBV10-3, the J gene TRBJ1-1; 9 bases match TRBD1. CDR1 is ENHRY and CDR2 is SYGVKD in the germline V gene. V trimming: 6 bases; J trimming: 8 bases; junction bases outside the gene matches: 4. CDR3 size: 12 residues. CDR3 in DNA: TGTGCCATCAGGGGACAGGGACTAGAAGCTTTCTTT. This sequence encodes CAIRGQGLEAFF.

This chain joins TRBV9 and TRBJ2-3; the D is unclear. The germline V and J ends were trimmed by 4 bases and 6 bases, with 15 bases remaining between them. From germline, CDR1 is SGDLS and CDR2 YYNGEE. There are 14 residues in the CDR3. CDR3 amino acids: CASSSRVNRDTQYF. CDR3 DNA sequence: TGTGCCAGCAGCTCTAGGGTTAACCGCGATACGCAGTATTTT. The complete variable domain, with remaining parts taken from reference TRBV9 and TRBJ2-3, reads DSGVTQTPKHLITATGQRVTLRCSPRSGDLSVYWYQQSLDQGLQFLIQYYNGEERAKGNILERFSAQQFPDLHSELNLSSLELGDSALYFCASSSRVNRDTQYFGPGTRLTVL.

This rearrangement joins TRBV27 to TRBJ2-1; a weak D match, TRBD2 (6 bases). Germline lookup yields CDR1 MNHEY and CDR2 SMNVEV (reference sequence). The CDR3 covers 15 residues. V lost 5 bases and J 2 bases, leaving 13 bases between the germline ends. The CDR3 reads CASSTGSSTYNEQFF. The CDR3 nucleotides read TGTGCCAGCAGTACCGGGAGCAGTACCTACAATGAGCAGTTCTTC.

In its sample, this clone was seen once. This specimen includes other DNA sequences encoding the same CDR3. The V and J genes are TRBV28 and TRBJ2-7, with 8 bases lining up with TRBD1. V dropped 6 bases and J dropped 2; count of bases not matched to a gene: 6. CDR1 is MDHEN, CDR2 SYDVKM, per germline. This CDR3 region has 14 residues. The CDR3 loop reads CASSPRTGTYEQYF. The CDR3, as DNA: TGTGCCAGCAGCCCCCGGACAGGGACCTACGAGCAGTACTTC.

The chain carries TRBV19 and TRBJ2-7; tentative D call: TRBD1 (7 bases). The CDR3 spans 19 residues. Trimming pared 2 bases from V and 2 bases from J, leaving 25 bases between. Looked up from germline, CDR1 is LNHDA and CDR2 is SQIVND (reference sequence). The CDR3 DNA is TGTGCCAGTAGTATACGACAGGGACTGTTGTCGGGATCCCCCTACGAGCAGTACTTC. Amino acids: CASSIRQGLLSGSPYEQYF.